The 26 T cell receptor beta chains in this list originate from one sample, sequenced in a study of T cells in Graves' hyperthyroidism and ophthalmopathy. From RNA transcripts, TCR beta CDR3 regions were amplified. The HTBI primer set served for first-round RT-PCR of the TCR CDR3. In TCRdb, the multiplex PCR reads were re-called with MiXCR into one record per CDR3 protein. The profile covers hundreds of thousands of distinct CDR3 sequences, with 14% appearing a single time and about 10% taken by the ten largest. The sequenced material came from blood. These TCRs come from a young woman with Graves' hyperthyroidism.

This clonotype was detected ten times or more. The CDR3 protein is CASSWSETQYF. The DNA for the CDR3 is TGTGCCAGCAGTTGGTCGGAGACCCAGTACTTC. This rearrangement joins TRBV7-9 to TRBJ2-5; D is ambiguous. CDR1 and CDR2 from the germline V gene are SEHNR and FQNEAQ (reference sequence). Trimming removed 6 bases from V and 5 bases from J, with 7 bases in between. The CDR3 has 11 residues. Variable domain in full (rest from reference TRBV7-9 and TRBJ2-5): DTGVSQNPRHKITKRGQNVTFRCDPISEHNRLYWYRQTLGQGPEFLTYFQNEAQLEKSRLLSDRFSAERPKGSFSTLEIQRTEQGDSAMYLCASSWSETQYFGPGTRLLVL.

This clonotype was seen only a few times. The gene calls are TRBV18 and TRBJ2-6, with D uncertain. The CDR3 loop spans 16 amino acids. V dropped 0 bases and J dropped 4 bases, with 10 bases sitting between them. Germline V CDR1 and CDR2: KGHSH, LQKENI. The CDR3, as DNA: TGTGCCAGCTCACCACCGGTCACCGTCGGGGCCAACGTCCTGACTTTC. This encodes CASSPPVTVGANVLTF.

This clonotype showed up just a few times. DNA for the CDR3: TGTGCCAGCAGTTGGGTCGGCCAGGGGGTGAACAATGAGCAGTTCTTC. It is translated as CASSWVGQGVNNEQFF. The chain joins TRBV28 to TRBJ2-1; 7 nucleotides match TRBD1. This CDR3 region has 16 residues. With V trimmed by 4 bases and J by 5 bases, 11 bases remained unmatched. Germline V gives CDR1 MDHEN, CDR2 SYDVKM.

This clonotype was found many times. This CDR3 is CASSPGLVSAEQYF. Here the CDR3 DNA reads TGTGCCAGCAGCCCGGGACTAGTTTCGGCCGAGCAGTACTTC. The rearrangement uses TRBV3-1 and TRBJ2-7; 8 bases line up with TRBD2. Germline CDR1 is LGHDT and CDR2 is YNNKEL (reference sequence). J gave up 6 bases and V 4 bases, and 8 bases lay outside the gene matches. The CDR3 spans 14 residues.

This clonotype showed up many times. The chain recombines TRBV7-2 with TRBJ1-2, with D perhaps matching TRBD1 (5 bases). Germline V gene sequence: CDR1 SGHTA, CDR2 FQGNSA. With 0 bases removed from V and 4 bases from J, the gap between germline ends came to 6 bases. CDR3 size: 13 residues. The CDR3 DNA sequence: TGTGCCAGCAGCTTAGCGGGGCCCTATGGCTACACCTTC. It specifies CASSLAGPYGYTF.

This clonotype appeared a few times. The CDR3 DNA is TGTGCCAGCAGCTCTACCCGGGCCCCGGAGGGCCAGCCCCAGCATTTT. Protein sequence: CASSSTRAPEGQPQHF. The V and J genes are TRBV7-9 and TRBJ1-5; D uncertain. Per the germline V gene, CDR1 is SEHNR and CDR2 is FQNEAQ (reference sequence). The CDR3 runs to 16 residues. V lost 4 bases and J 7 bases, leaving 20 bases between the germline ends.

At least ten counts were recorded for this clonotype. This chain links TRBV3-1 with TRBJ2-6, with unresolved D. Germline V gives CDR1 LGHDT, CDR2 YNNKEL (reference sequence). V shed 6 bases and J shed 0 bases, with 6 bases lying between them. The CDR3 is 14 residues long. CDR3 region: CASRLDSGANVLTF. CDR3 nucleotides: TGTGCCAGCAGGCTAGACTCTGGGGCCAACGTCCTGACTTTC.

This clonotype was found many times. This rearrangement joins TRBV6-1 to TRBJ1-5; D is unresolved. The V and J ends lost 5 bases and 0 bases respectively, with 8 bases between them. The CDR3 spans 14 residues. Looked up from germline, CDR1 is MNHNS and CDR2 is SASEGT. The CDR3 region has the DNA TGTGCCAGCAGTTACACCAGTAGCAATCAGCCCCAGCATTTT. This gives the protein CASSYTSSNQPQHF.

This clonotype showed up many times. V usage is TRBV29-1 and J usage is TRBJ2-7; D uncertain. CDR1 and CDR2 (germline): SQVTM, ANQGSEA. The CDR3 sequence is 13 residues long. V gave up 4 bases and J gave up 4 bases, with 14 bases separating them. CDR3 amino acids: CSVVGSGPYEQYF. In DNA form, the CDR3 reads TGCAGCGTTGTGGGCTCAGGACCGTACGAGCAGTACTTC.

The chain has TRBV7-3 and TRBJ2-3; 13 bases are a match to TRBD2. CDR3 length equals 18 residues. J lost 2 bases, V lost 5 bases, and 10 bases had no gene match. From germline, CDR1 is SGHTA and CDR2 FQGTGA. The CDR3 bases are TGTGCCAGCAGCCTATCTGCGGGACTAGCGGGGCACACAGATACGCAGTATTTT. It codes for CASSLSAGLAGHTDTQYF.

CDR3 nucleotides: TGTGCCTGGAATGTACTCGGGGGCCCCTACAATGAGCAGTTCTTC. Residues: CAWNVLGGPYNEQFF. The chain uses TRBV30 and TRBJ2-1; D might be TRBD1 or TRBD2, each matching 6 bases. There are 15 residues in the CDR3. Germline V gene lookup returns CDR1 GTSNPN and CDR2 SVGIG (reference sequence). Trimming pared 4 bases from V and 2 bases from J, leaving 15 bases between. The whole variable domain, remainder taken from reference TRBV30 and TRBJ2-1, is SQTIHQWPATLVQPVGSPLSLECTVEGTSNPNLYWYRQAAGRGLQLLFYSVGIGQISSEVPQNLSASRPQDRQFILSSKKLLLSDSGFYLCAWNVLGGPYNEQFFGPGTRLTVL.

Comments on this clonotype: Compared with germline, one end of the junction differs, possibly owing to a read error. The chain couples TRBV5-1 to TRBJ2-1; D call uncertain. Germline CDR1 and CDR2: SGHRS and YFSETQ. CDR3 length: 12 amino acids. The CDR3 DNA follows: TGTGCCAGCAGGTCCAAAAACAATGAGCAGTTCTTC. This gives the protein CASRSKNNEQFF.

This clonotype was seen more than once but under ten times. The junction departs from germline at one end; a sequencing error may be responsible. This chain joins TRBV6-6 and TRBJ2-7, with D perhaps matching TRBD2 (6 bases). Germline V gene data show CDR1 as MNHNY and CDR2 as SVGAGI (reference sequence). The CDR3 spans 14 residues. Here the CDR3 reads CASSYGGSSYGQYF. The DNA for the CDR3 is TGTGCCAGCAGTTACGGAGGGTCCTCCTACGGGCAGTACTTC.

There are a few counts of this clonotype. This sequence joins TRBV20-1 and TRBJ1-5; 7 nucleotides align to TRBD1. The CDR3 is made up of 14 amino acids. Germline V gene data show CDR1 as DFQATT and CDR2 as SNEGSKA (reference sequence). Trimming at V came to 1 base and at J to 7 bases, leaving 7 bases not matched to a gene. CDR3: CSARGVHRGQPQHF. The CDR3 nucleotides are TGCAGTGCTAGAGGGGTCCACAGGGGACAGCCCCAGCATTTT.

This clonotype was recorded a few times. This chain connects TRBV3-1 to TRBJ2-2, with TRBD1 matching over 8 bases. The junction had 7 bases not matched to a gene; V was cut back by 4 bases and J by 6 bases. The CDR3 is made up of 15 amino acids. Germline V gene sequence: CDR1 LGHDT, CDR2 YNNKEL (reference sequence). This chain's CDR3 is CASSPRDRLPGELFF. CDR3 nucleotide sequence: TGTGCCAGCAGCCCCCGGGACAGGCTTCCCGGGGAGCTGTTTTTT.

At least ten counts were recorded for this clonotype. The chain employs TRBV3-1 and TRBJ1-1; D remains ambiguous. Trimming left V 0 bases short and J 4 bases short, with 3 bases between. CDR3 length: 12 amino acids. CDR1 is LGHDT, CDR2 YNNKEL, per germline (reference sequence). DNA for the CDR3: TGTGCCAGCAGCCAAGAGGGCACTGAAGCTTTCTTT. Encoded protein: CASSQEGTEAFF.

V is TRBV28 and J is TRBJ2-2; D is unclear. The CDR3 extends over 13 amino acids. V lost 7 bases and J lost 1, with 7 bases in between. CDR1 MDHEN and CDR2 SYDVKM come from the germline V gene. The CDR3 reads CASIERNTGELFF. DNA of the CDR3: TGTGCCAGCATCGAGAGGAACACCGGGGAGCTGTTTTTT. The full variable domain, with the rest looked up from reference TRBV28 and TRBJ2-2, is DVKVTQSSRYLVKRTGEKVFLECVQDMDHENMFWYRQDPGLGLRLIYFSYDVKMKEKGDIPEGYSVSREKKERFSLILESASTNQTSMYLCASIERNTGELFFGEGSRLTVL.

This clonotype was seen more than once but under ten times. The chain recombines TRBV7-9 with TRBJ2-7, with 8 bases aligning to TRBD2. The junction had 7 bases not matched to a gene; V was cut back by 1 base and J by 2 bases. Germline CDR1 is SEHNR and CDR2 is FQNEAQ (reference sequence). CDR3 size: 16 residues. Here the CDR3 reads CASSLVQGLEAYEQYF. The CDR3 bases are TGTGCCAGCAGCTTAGTCCAGGGACTAGAGGCCTACGAGCAGTACTTC.

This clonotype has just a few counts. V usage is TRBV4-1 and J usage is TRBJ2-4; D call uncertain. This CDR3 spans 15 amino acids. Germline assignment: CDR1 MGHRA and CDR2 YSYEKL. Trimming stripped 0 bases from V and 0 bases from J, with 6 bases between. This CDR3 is CASSQDWRAKNIQYF. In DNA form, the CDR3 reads TGCGCCAGCAGCCAAGATTGGAGAGCCAAAAACATTCAGTACTTC.

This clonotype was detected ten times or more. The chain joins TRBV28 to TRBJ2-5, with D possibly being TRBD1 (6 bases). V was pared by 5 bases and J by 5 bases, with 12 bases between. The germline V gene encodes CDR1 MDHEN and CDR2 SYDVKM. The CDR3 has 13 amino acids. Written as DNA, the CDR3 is TGTGCCAGCAGTCGACTAACAGGGGAGACCCAGTACTTC. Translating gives CASSRLTGETQYF.

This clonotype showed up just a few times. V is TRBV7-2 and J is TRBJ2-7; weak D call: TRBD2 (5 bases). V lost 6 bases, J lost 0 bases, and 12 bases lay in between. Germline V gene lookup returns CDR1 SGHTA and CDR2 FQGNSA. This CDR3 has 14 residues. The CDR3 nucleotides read TGTGCCAGCAGACCCGGCGGAGGCTCCTACGAGCAGTACTTC. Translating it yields CASRPGGGSYEQYF.

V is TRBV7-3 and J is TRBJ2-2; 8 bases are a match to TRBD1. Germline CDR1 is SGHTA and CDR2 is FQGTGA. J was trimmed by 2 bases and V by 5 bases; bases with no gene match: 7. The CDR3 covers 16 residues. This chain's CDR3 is CASSDRGRTNTGELFF. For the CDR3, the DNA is TGTGCCAGCAGCGACAGGGGTAGGACAAACACCGGGGAGCTGTTTTTT.

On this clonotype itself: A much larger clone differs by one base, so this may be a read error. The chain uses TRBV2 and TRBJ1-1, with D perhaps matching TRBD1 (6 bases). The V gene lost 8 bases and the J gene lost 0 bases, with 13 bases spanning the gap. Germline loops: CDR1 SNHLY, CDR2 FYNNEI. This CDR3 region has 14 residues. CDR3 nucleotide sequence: TGTGCCAGCGGCGGAGGGACATTGAACACTGAAGCTTTCTTT. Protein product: CASGGGTLNTEAFF.

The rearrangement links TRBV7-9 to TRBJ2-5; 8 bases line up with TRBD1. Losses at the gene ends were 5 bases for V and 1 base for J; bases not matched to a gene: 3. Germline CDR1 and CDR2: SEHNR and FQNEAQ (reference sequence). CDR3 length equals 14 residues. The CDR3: CASSMDRVQETQYF. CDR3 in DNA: TGTGCCAGCAGCATGGACAGGGTCCAAGAGACCCAGTACTTC.

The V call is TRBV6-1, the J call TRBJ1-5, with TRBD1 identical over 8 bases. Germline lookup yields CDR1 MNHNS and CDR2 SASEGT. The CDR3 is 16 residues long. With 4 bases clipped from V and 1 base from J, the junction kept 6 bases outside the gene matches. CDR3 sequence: CASSGTGMRSNQPQHF. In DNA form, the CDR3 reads TGTGCCAGCAGTGGGACAGGGATGAGGAGCAATCAGCCCCAGCATTTT.

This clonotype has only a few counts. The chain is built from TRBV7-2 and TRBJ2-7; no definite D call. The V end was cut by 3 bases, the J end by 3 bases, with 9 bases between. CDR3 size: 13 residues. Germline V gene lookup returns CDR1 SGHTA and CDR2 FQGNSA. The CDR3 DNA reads TGTGCCAGCAGCTTCCAAACCGACTACGAGCAGTACTTC. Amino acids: CASSFQTDYEQYF.